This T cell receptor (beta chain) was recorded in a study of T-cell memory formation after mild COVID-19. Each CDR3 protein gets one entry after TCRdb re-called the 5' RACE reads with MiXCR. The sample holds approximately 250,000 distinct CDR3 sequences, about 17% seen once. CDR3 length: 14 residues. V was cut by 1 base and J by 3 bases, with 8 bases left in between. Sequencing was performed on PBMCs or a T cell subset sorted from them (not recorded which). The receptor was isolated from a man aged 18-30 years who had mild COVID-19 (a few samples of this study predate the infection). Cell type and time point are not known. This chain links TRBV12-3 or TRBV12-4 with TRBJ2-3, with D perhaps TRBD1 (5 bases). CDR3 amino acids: CASSLGPGTDTQYF. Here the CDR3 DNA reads TGTGCCAGCAGTTTAGGTCCAGGGACAGATACGCAGTATTTT.